Each of the 14 T cell receptor beta chains below was sequenced from the same sample in a study of T cell repertoires in cytomegalovirus infection (dated by TCRdb to about 2019). TCRdb lists the instrument as Illumina HiSeq 1500. The public sequencing data were trimmed at Q25 with fastp and processed into clonotypes with MiXCR by TCRdb, which kept only in-frame beta chains. Here each entry gathers all rows of one CDR3 protein and keeps the most common genes and DNA. The sample profile shows about 490,000 distinct CDR3 sequences; about 11% of them were found once. About 9.4% of the sample rests with the top ten. Sequenced material: PBMCs. These receptors all stem from a human donor in good health (CMV status not recorded). Some clones in this sample may be carry-over from other donors' samples.

This clonotype was detected ten times or more. V gene TRBV20-1 combines with J gene TRBJ2-1; 14 bases are a match to TRBD2. The CDR3 extends over 16 amino acids. The germline V gene encodes CDR1 DFQATT and CDR2 SNEGSKA (reference sequence). V dropped 5 bases and J dropped 2; count of bases not matched to a gene: 5. The CDR3 DNA is TGCAGTGCTGAAGGGACTAGCGGGAGTCCCTACAATGAGCAGTTCTTC. This translates into CSAEGTSGSPYNEQFF.

This clonotype showed up many times. The V call is TRBV19, the J call TRBJ1-2; D possibly corresponds to TRBD1 (5 bases). Germline CDR1 is LNHDA and CDR2 is SQIVND (reference sequence). There are 16 residues in the CDR3. The V end was cut by 5 bases, the J end by 0 bases, with 16 bases between. The DNA of the CDR3 is TGTGCCAGTAGTCCATCGGGGGGGGAGACTAACTATGGCTACACCTTC. As protein: CASSPSGGETNYGYTF.

This clonotype showed up many times. The V gene is TRBV12-3 or TRBV12-4, the J gene TRBJ1-2, with D possibly being TRBD1 (5 bases). V was trimmed by 2 bases and J by 4 bases, leaving 14 bases between them. The CDR3 sequence is 15 residues long. DNA of the CDR3: TGTGCCAGCAGTTTAAATCAGGGTCTCGGCTATGGCTACACCTTC. Its translation is CASSLNQGLGYGYTF.

The chain carries TRBV11-3 and TRBJ2-1, with D tentatively TRBD1 (6 bases). The V gene's germline CDR1 is SGHNT and CDR2 YENEEA. V lost 1 base to trimming and J lost 0 bases, with 10 bases between them. The CDR3 covers 16 residues. DNA of the CDR3: TGTGCCAGCAGCTTAGGGGGCAGGGGCTCCTACAATGAGCAGTTCTTC. Its translation: CASSLGGRGSYNEQFF.

The V and J genes are TRBV3-1 and TRBJ1-1; D unresolved. CDR1 is LGHDT and CDR2 is YNNKEL in the germline V gene (reference sequence). V lost 6 bases to trimming and J lost 4 bases, with 6 bases between them. CDR3 length: 11 amino acids. CDR3 sequence (DNA): TGTGCCAGCAGGGCGAGCACTGAAGCTTTCTTT. This encodes CASRASTEAFF.

This clonotype was observed many times. The chain has TRBV28 and TRBJ2-5, with a weak D call TRBD1 (6 bases). The CDR3 consists of 14 residues. The germline V gene has CDR1 MDHEN and CDR2 SYDVKM. V lost 10 bases to trimming and J lost 6 bases, with 21 bases between them. The CDR3 is CATGVYSTGQTQYF. The CDR3 DNA sequence: TGTGCCACAGGGGTATACTCCACCGGACAGACCCAGTACTTC.

This clonotype came up a few times. CDR3 sequence: CASTLVGVNGYTF. CDR3 coding DNA: TGTGCCAGCACTCTAGTGGGGGTAAATGGCTACACCTTC. This chain uses TRBV12-3 or TRBV12-4 with TRBJ1-2; a weak D match, TRBD1 (5 bases). The CDR3 totals 13 residues. The V and J ends lost 7 bases and 6 bases respectively, with 15 bases between them.

The chain has TRBV20-1 and TRBJ2-3; TRBD2 is a possible D gene (6 bases). The germline gives CDR1 DFQATT, CDR2 SNEGSKA (reference sequence). The length of the CDR3 is 17 residues. V was cut by 0 bases and J by 2 bases, with 18 bases left in between. CDR3 nucleotide sequence: TGCAGTGCTAGAGATTGGGGAATAGCGGCAAACACAGATACGCAGTATTTT. Encoded protein: CSARDWGIAANTDTQYF.

This clonotype was detected ten times or more. The V and J genes are TRBV7-6 and TRBJ2-1, with D perhaps TRBD2 (6 bases). Germline V gene lookup returns CDR1 SGHVS and CDR2 FNYEAQ. The CDR3 is made up of 14 amino acids. The V end was cut by 2 bases, the J end by 4 bases, with 9 bases between. CDR3 amino acids: CASSLQGGYNEQFF. CDR3 bases: TGTGCCAGCAGCTTACAAGGAGGGTACAATGAGCAGTTCTTC.

This clonotype was counted a few times. The chain uses TRBV9 and TRBJ2-7, with 7 bases identical to TRBD2. Germline CDR1 is SGDLS and CDR2 is YYNGEE. The J segment lost 6 bases and the V segment lost 7 bases, leaving 10 bases of the junction unmatched. The length of the CDR3 is 13 residues. CDR3 sequence: CASGKAGVGEQYF. The CDR3 DNA is TGTGCCAGCGGTAAGGCGGGAGTAGGCGAGCAGTACTTC.

This clonotype showed up just a few times. The chain combines TRBV6-1 with TRBJ1-6; no definite D call. Trimming stripped 6 bases from V and 9 bases from J, with 9 bases between. Germline lookup yields CDR1 MNHNS and CDR2 SASEGT. This CDR3 is built from 12 residues. The DNA for the CDR3 is TGTGCCAGCAGCCCCCTGAGTTCACCCCTCCACTTT. Residues: CASSPLSSPLHF.

This clonotype came up many times. This rearrangement joins TRBV12-3 or TRBV12-4 to TRBJ1-5; a weak D match, TRBD1 (5 bases). CDR3 length: 18 residues. V lost 2 bases to trimming and J lost 2 bases, with 19 bases between them. The CDR3 loop is CASSLLGLLGRGNQPQHF. CDR3 nucleotides: TGTGCCAGCAGTTTACTGGGACTTCTAGGGAGAGGCAATCAGCCCCAGCATTTT.

This chain joins TRBV3-1 and TRBJ1-1; 7 bases agree with TRBD1. The V gene's germline CDR1 is LGHDT and CDR2 YNNKEL (reference sequence). The V gene end was trimmed by 6 bases and the J gene end by 11 bases; junction bases not matched to a gene: 9. The CDR3 totals 12 residues. CDR3 coding DNA: TGTGCCAGCAGTCTAACCGGGACAGCGGCTTTCTTT. Translation gives CASSLTGTAAFF.

The table lists this clonotype with many counts. CDR3 loop: CASSPSVGGASYEQYF. The CDR3 bases are TGTGCCAGCAGCCCAAGTGTGGGGGGTGCCTCCTACGAGCAGTACTTC. The chain is built from TRBV6-5 and TRBJ2-7, with TRBD2 as a possible D gene (6 bases). The germline V gene encodes CDR1 MNHEY and CDR2 SVGAGI. The germline V and J ends were trimmed by 6 bases and 0 bases, with 18 bases remaining between them. This CDR3 is 16 amino acids long.